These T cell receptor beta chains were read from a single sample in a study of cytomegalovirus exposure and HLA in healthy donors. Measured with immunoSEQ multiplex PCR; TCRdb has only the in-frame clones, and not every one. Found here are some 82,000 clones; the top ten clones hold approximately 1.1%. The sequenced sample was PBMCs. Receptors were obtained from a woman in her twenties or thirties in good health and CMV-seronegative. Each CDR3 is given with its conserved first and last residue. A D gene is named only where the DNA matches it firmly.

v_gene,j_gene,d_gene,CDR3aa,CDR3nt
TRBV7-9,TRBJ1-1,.,CASSSPTGNTEAFF,TGTGCCAGCAGCTCCCCGACAGGGAACACTGAAGCTTTCTTT
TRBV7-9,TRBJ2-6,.,CASSFAASVRSGANVLTF,TGTGCCAGCAGCTTCGCCGCCAGCGTCCGCTCTGGGGCCAACGTCCTGACTTTC
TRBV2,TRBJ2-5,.,CASCGFGETQYF,TGTGCCAGCTGCGGGTTCGGGGAGACCCAGTACTTC
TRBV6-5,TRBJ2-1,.,CASSLGGARYNEQFF,TGTGCCAGCAGCCTGGGGGGGGCGCGGTACAATGAGCAGTTCTTC
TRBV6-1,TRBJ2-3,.,CASSEAPASATQYF,TGTGCCAGCAGTGAAGCGCCCGCTAGCGCTACGCAGTATTTT
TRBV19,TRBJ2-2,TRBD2,CASMEAGDLGELFF,TGTGCCAGTATGGAAGCGGGAGATCTCGGGGAGCTGTTTTTT
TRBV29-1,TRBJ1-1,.,CSVEGGWGVGAFF,TGCAGCGTTGAAGGGGGATGGGGAGTGGGAGCTTTCTTT
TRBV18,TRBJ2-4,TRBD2,CASSPRTSGGKNIQYF,TGTGCCAGCTCACCCCGGACTAGCGGGGGCAAAAACATTCAGTACTTC
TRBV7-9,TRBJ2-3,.,CASSVTDTQYF,TGTGCCAGCAGCGTAACAGATACGCAGTATTTT
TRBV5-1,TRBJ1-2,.,CASSFDRFDYGYTF,TGCGCCAGCAGCTTTGACAGGTTTGACTATGGCTACACCTTC
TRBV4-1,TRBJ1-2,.,CASSQVSSTVATSGYTF,TGCGCCAGCAGCCAGGTCAGTTCGACAGTCGCCACCTCTGGCTACACCTTC
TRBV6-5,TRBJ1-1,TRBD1,CASSYSNRGVTEAFF,TGTGCCAGCAGTTACTCCAACAGGGGCGTCACTGAAGCTTTCTTT
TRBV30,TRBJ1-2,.,CAWGPPALGQNYGYTF,TGTGCCTGGGGCCCGCCAGCCCTCGGACAGAACTATGGCTACACCTTC
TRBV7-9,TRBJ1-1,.,CASSYGLGALDTEAFF,TGTGCCAGCAGCTACGGTCTGGGGGCCTTGGACACTGAAGCTTTCTTT
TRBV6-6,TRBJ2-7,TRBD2,CASSYSGGGYEQYF,TGTGCCAGCAGTTATAGCGGGGGGGGGTACGAGCAGTACTTC
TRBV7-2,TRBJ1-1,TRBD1,CASLQGLNTEAFF,TGTGCCTCCTTACAGGGGCTTAACACTGAAGCTTTCTTT
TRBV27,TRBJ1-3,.,CASRSGGNTIYF,TGTGCCAGCAGGTCGGGAGGAAACACCATATATTTT
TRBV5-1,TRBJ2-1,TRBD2,CASSYSGGADEQFF,TGCGCCAGCAGCTATTCGGGAGGGGCCGATGAGCAGTTCTTC
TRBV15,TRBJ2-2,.,CATSRGEGAGELFF,TGTGCCACCAGCAGAGGGGAGGGGGCCGGGGAGCTGTTTTTT
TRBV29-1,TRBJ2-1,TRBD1,CSLPGQGYNEQFF,TGCAGCTTACCGGGACAGGGTTACAATGAGCAGTTCTTC
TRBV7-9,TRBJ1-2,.,CASSLDRVGYTF,TGTGCCAGCAGCTTAGACAGGGTCGGCTACACCTTC
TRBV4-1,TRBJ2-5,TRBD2,CASSLLAGVAGAQYF,TGCGCCAGCAGCCTTCTAGCGGGAGTCGCCGGGGCCCAGTACTTC
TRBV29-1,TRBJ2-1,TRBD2,CSVDLLSGRASYEQFF,TGCAGCGTTGATCTGCTAAGCGGGAGGGCCAGTTATGAGCAGTTCTTC
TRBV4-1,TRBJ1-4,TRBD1,CASSQTLKTPGQGASTNEKLFF,TGCGCCAGCAGCCAGACACTCAAGACCCCGGGACAGGGGGCTTCTACTAATGAAAAACTGTTTTTT
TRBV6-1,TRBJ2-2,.,CASSDYYTGELFF,TGTGCCAGCAGTGACTACTACACCGGGGAGCTGTTTTTT
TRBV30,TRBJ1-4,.,CAWSPGEEKLFF,TGTGCCTGGAGTCCGGGTGAGGAAAAACTGTTTTTT
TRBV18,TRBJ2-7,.,CASSPPGGGKREQYF,TGTGCCAGCTCACCCCCCGGAGGGGGCAAAAGAGAGCAGTACTTC
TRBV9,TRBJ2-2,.,CASSVGQTNTGELFF,TGTGCCAGCAGCGTAGGGCAGACGAACACCGGGGAGCTGTTTTTT
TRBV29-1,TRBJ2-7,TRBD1,CSVQTGRGYEQYF,TGCAGCGTACAGACAGGGCGCGGCTACGAGCAGTACTTC
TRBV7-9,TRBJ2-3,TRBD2,CASSPRALAGGPADTQYF,TGTGCCAGCAGCCCCCGGGCCCTAGCGGGGGGGCCGGCAGATACGCAGTATTTT
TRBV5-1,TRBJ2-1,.,CASSLSIPGDEQFF,TGCGCCAGCAGCTTGAGTATCCCGGGTGATGAGCAGTTCTTC
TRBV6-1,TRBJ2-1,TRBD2,CASSVLLAGGNNEQFF,TGTGCCAGCAGTGTGCTCTTAGCGGGGGGCAACAATGAGCAGTTCTTC
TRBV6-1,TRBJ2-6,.,CATLLWGAGANVLTF,TGTGCCACCCTTCTATGGGGGGCTGGGGCCAACGTCCTGACTTTC
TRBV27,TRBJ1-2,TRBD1,CASSPGQGVYGYTF,TGTGCCAGCAGTCCGGGACAGGGAGTCTATGGCTACACCTTC
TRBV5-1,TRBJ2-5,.,CASSYQTGVQETQYF,TGCGCCAGCAGCTATCAGACAGGCGTCCAAGAGACCCAGTACTTC
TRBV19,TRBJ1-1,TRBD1,CASDRGGDHTEDFF,TGTGCCAGTGACAGGGGGGGGGATCACACTGAAGATTTCTTT
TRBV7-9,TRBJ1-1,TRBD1,CASSSTGVPEAFF,TGTGCCAGCAGCTCGACAGGGGTACCTGAAGCTTTCTTT
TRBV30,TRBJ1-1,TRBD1,CAGSRDRLLNTEAFF,TGTGCCGGGAGCCGGGACAGGTTGTTGAACACTGAAGCTTTCTTT
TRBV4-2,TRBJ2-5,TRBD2,CASSQEGTILYF,TGTGCCAGCAGCCAAGAGGGGACTATCTTGTACTTC
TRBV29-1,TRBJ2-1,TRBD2,CSVRAGGVWDEQFF,TGCAGCGTACGAGCGGGAGGGGTATGGGATGAGCAGTTCTTC
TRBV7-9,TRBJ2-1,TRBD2,CASSPGGFRNEQFF,TGTGCCAGCAGCCCCGGGGGGTTCAGAAATGAGCAGTTCTTC